This entry lists 10 T cell receptor beta chains sequenced from one sample in a study of control samples from healthy donors and cancer patients. Some clones are missing from TCRdb's copy, which holds only in-frame ones; the method was immunoSEQ multiplex PCR. The sample consists of about 160,000 clones, approximately 94% of them appearing once. The sequenced sample was PBMCs. These receptors all come from a man aged 60 to 75 with colorectal cancer.

The chain employs TRBV6-5 and TRBJ2-7, with 10 bases that match TRBD1. This CDR3 is built from 15 residues. CDR1 and CDR2 from the germline V gene are MNHEY and SVGAGI. Trimming cost V 2 bases and J 1 base; bases outside gene matches: 2. The CDR3 sequence is CASSYVGQGSYEQYF. In DNA, the CDR3 is TGTGCCAGCAGTTACGTGGGACAGGGGTCCTACGAGCAGTACTTC.

This chain links TRBV15 with TRBJ1-1, with 7 nucleotides matching TRBD1. V gave up 3 bases and J gave up 5 bases; unmatched junction bases: 6. The CDR3 sequence is 14 residues long. Germline V gives CDR1 LNHNV, CDR2 YYDKDF (reference sequence). CDR3 residues: CATSSTGVWTEAFF. CDR3 DNA: TGTGCCACCAGCAGCACAGGGGTGTGGACTGAAGCTTTCTTT.

The table lists this clone with a few counts. The chain employs TRBV28 and TRBJ2-1; D possibly corresponds to TRBD2 (5 bases). The germline V and J ends were trimmed by 11 bases and 0 bases, with 14 bases remaining between them. The CDR3 loop spans 14 amino acids. In germline, CDR1 is MDHEN, CDR2 SYDVKM. The CDR3 coding sequence is TGTGCCCCGAAAACGGGGAGCTCCTACAATGAGCAGTTCTTC. Amino acids: CAPKTGSSYNEQFF.

The V call is TRBV15, the J call TRBJ2-7; possibly TRBD2 for D (5 bases). Looked up from germline, CDR1 is LNHNV and CDR2 is YYDKDF (reference sequence). The CDR3 loop spans 15 amino acids. V was shortened by 2 bases and J by 0 bases, with 11 bases between the two germline ends. This CDR3 is CATSRTGDSSYEQYF. DNA for the CDR3: TGTGCCACCAGCAGAACCGGGGATAGCTCCTACGAGCAGTACTTC.

V usage is TRBV12-3 or TRBV12-4 and J usage is TRBJ2-7; 8 nucleotides match TRBD1. V shed 4 bases and J 2 bases; nucleotides not matched to a gene: 1. The CDR3 is 13 amino acids. CDR3 in DNA: TGTGCCAGCAGTTCGACAGGGGCCTACGAGCAGTACTTC. Its protein product is CASSSTGAYEQYF.

The gene calls are TRBV10-2 and TRBJ2-7; D perhaps matches TRBD1 (6 bases). CDR1 and CDR2 from the germline V gene are WSHSY and SAAADI. V lost 5 bases to trimming and J lost 5 bases, with 10 bases between them. The CDR3 loop spans 12 amino acids. The CDR3 loop is CASSQQGDEQYF. The CDR3 region has the DNA TGCGCCAGCAGTCAACAGGGCGACGAGCAGTACTTC.

The chain has TRBV6-1 and TRBJ1-1; D gene ambiguous. The CDR3 runs 13 residues. V lost 1 base to trimming and J lost 5 bases, with 8 bases between them. Looked up from germline, CDR1 is MNHNS and CDR2 is SASEGT. CDR3 sequence (DNA): TGTGCCAGCAGTGAAGTTCGGGAAACTGAAGCTTTCTTT. Translating gives CASSEVRETEAFF.

The rearrangement joins TRBV11-2 to TRBJ1-5; D gene uncertain. Looked up from germline, CDR1 is SGHAT and CDR2 is FQNNGV. V was pared by 2 bases and J by 2 bases, with 4 bases between. The CDR3 is made up of 13 amino acids. The CDR3 protein is CASSLWGNQPQHF. CDR3 sequence (DNA): TGTGCCAGCAGCTTATGGGGCAATCAGCCCCAGCATTTT.

The J gene is TRBJ1-1, the V gene TRBV11-2; D gene ambiguous. The length of the CDR3 is 13 residues. The ends were cut back, 2 bases at V and 1 base at J, with 5 bases in the middle. Germline values: CDR1 SGHAT, CDR2 FQNNGV. The CDR3 protein is CASSLYRNTEAFF. For the CDR3, the DNA is TGTGCCAGCAGCTTATATCGGAACACTGAAGCTTTCTTT. Drawing the rest from reference TRBV11-2 and TRBJ1-1, the complete variable domain is EAGVAQSPRYKIIEKRQSVAFWCNPISGHATLYWYQQILGQGPKLLIQFQNNGVVDDSQLPKDRFSAERLKGVDSTLKIQPAKLEDSAVYLCASSLYRNTEAFFGQGTRLTVV.

V usage is TRBV19 and J usage is TRBJ1-5; D call uncertain. Germline lookup yields CDR1 LNHDA and CDR2 SQIVND (reference sequence). The CDR3 loop spans 17 amino acids. Deletions cut 3 bases from V and 3 bases from J, with 18 bases between. CDR3 nucleotide sequence: TGTGCCAGTAGTATCGGCGGCAAACGGACCGCCAATCAGCCCCAGCATTTT. Amino acids: CASSIGGKRTANQPQHF.